The table lists the clone carrying this T cell receptor beta chain with a few counts. Its target is not known. Trimming stripped 5 bases from V and 2 bases from J, with 11 bases between. This CDR3 has 14 residues. The germline CDR1 and CDR2 sequences are MNHEY and SMNVEV (reference sequence). cDNA synthesis used the whole RNA isolate, giving expressed TCRB sequences. Using immunoSEQ multiplex PCR, the repertoire was profiled, and TCRdb retains in-frame clones only, with some absent. Among a few hundred thousand clones listed, over 8.5% were seen once. This sample is part of a study of beta chain features in type 1 diabetes. Study-wide findings and caveats: Shorter TCRB CDR3s, moderately but significantly so, marked every one of the four CD4+ subsets in Type 1 diabetes patients.

The specimen was central memory CD4+ T cells from blood. The chain couples TRBV27 to TRBJ2-3; no reliable D call. The clonotype originates from a man aged 30 to 45 with type 1 diabetes. CDR3 amino acids: CASSPREATDTQYF. CDR3 sequence (DNA): TGTGCCAGCAGTCCAAGAGAGGCCACAGATACGCAGTATTTT.